The entry below describes one T cell receptor beta chain. Its antigen is as yet unknown. The sample originates from a study of T-cell reconstitution after alpha-beta-depleted transplantation in children. Points from the study as a whole: A year post-transplant, T-cell counts and diversity derived mostly from newly produced T cells.

Unique molecular identifiers were incorporated when the TCRbeta library was constructed. TCRdb called the PCR reads again in MiXCR, with one record for every CDR3 protein. The table has around 960,000 distinct CDR3 sequences, about 26% seen once. The CDR3 runs 15 residues. Per germline, CDR1 SGHDT and CDR2 YYEEEE. The V gene lost 4 bases and the J gene lost 5 bases, with 16 bases spanning the gap. This sequence was found in a boy in the first two years of life who had a stem cell transplant for SCID, so the T cells may come from the graft donor. The sample consisted of PBMCs, mostly from graft donor cells, taken 360 days after TCRalphabeta/CD19-depleted stem cell transplant. This chain links TRBV5-6 with TRBJ2-1, with D perhaps given as TRBD1 or TRBD2 (5 bases each). CDR3: CASSVTGRRDNEQFF. The CDR3 DNA follows: TGTGCCAGCAGCGTTACGGGGCGCCGCGACAATGAGCAGTTCTTC.